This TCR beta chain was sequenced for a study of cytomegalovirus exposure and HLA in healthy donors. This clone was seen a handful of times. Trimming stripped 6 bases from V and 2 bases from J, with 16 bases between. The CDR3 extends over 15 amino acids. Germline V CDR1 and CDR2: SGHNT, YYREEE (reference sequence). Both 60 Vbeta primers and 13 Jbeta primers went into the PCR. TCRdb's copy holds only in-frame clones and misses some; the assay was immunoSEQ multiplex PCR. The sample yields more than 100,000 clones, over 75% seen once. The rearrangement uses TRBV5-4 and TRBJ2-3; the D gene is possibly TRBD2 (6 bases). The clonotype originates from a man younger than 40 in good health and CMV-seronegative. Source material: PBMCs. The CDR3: CASNLGGLSTDTQYF. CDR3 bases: TGTGCCAGCAACCTCGGAGGGCTTTCCACAGATACGCAGTATTTT.